This is a list of T cell receptor beta chains from one sample in a study of beta chain features in type 1 diabetes. The repertoire was sequenced with immunoSEQ multiplex PCR; TCRdb's copy has only in-frame clones and lacks some. Counted here are under 300,000 clones, about 24% occurring once; the ten biggest clones make up 0.012%. The sequencing input was naive CD4+ T cells from blood. The receptors shown here come from a woman aged 30 to 39 with type 1 diabetes. CDR3s include the opening cysteine and the closing phenylalanine or tryptophan. Each record gives: J gene, clone size, V gene, D gene, CDR3 DNA, CDR3 protein. A D gene is named only where the DNA matches it firmly. Size tells how often a clone was seen (once, few, many) or the class of an expanded clone, and some rows leave it out.

TRBJ2-2 few TRBV30 TRBD1 TGTGCCGGCAGGGGGTTTGGGGAGCTGTTTTTT CAGRGFGELFF
TRBJ2-1 NA TRBV7-9 TRBD1 TGTGCCAGCAGCCGGACAGGGGGTTATGCTTATGAGCAGTTCTTC CASSRTGGYAYEQFF
TRBJ1-1 few TRBV29-1 NA TGCAGCGTTGTGGGCAGGGTATTTTCTGAAGCTTTCTTT CSVVGRVFSEAFF
TRBJ2-2 few TRBV5-6 TRBD1 TGTGCCAGCAGCTCCCTAGACAGGGACACCGGGGAGCTGTTTTTT CASSSLDRDTGELFF
TRBJ2-1 NA TRBV15 TRBD2 TGTGCCACCAGCACCCCGGGACTAGCGGGAGATAGTGAGCAGTTCTTC CATSTPGLAGDSEQFF
TRBJ2-1 NA TRBV15 TRBD2 TGTGCCACCAGCAGAGATGGCGGGAGGTACACGACGGATGAGCAGTTCTTC CATSRDGGRYTTDEQFF
TRBJ1-2 NA TRBV28 NA TGTGCCAGCAGTGGGAGGCACTATGGCTACACCTTC CASSGRHYGYTF
TRBJ1-5 NA TRBV5-1 NA TGCGCCAGCAGCCAGGGTAGCAATCAGCCCCAGCATTTT CASSQGSNQPQHF
TRBJ2-1 few TRBV30 TRBD2 TGTGCCTGGAGTGTACTGGGGGGGAGTACCTACAATGAGCAGTTCTTC CAWSVLGGSTYNEQFF
TRBJ2-4 few TRBV28 NA TGTGCCAGCAGTTCCGCTTCGGGGGCCAAAAACATTCAGTACTTC CASSSASGAKNIQYF
TRBJ1-2 few TRBV6-1 NA TGTGCCACCAGGGAGAACTATGGCTACACCTTC CATRENYGYTF
TRBJ2-5 NA TRBV7-9 TRBD2 TGTGCCAGCAGCTCGACTAGCGGGGGAGAGACCCAGTACTTC CASSSTSGGETQYF
TRBJ2-5 few TRBV29-1 NA TGCAGCGTTGAACCTAGTTCGGAGACCCAGTACTTC CSVEPSSETQYF
TRBJ2-1 NA TRBV9 TRBD1 TGTGCCAGCAGCTTGGGGACAGGGATGAATGAGCAGTTCTTC CASSLGTGMNEQFF
TRBJ2-3 NA TRBV29-1 NA TGCAGCGTTGATCGGCGGGGCACAGATACGCAGTATTTT CSVDRRGTDTQYF
TRBJ2-1 NA TRBV15 NA TGTGCCACCAGCAGAGATAGGGGAGGCAATGAGCAGTTCTTC CATSRDRGGNEQFF
TRBJ2-7 few TRBV10-3 NA TGTGCCATCAGTGATTTTTCGGGGGACGAGCAGTACTTC CAISDFSGDEQYF
TRBJ2-1 NA TRBV6-1 TRBD2 TGTGCCAGCAGTGAGTCAAGTATGACTAGCGATACGTTAGGGCAGTTCTTC CASSESSMTSDTLGQFF
TRBJ2-7 few TRBV30 NA TGTGCCTGGAGTGTCAAAGGCAGGGGTTACGAGCAGTACTTC CAWSVKGRGYEQYF
TRBJ1-2 few TRBV29-1 NA TGCAGCGTTGAAGAGAGAAAGGGGTACTATGGCTACACCTTC CSVEERKGYYGYTF
TRBJ1-1 few TRBV29-1 TRBD1 TGCAGCTCCAGGGGGGTCAGGGTAGGTTCTGAAGCTTTCTTT CSSRGVRVGSEAFF
TRBJ2-7 few TRBV5-6 NA TGTGCCAGCAGCTCGGACTCCTCCTACGAGCAGTACTTC CASSSDSSYEQYF
TRBJ2-7 few TRBV7-9 NA TGTGCCAGCAGCTTCTTCACGGGGTCCTACGAGCAGTACTTC CASSFFTGSYEQYF
TRBJ1-4 NA TRBV30 TRBD1 TGTGCCTGGAGCAGGGGGCTTGGAGAAAAACTGTTTTTT CAWSRGLGEKLFF
TRBJ1-1 NA TRBV30 NA TGTGCCTGGATTCAGCCAATAAACACTAAAGCTTTCTTT CAWIQPINTKAFF
TRBJ2-5 few TRBV29-1 TRBD1 TGCAGCGTTAAGCCGGGACAGGGGTCTGAGACCCAGTACTTC CSVKPGQGSETQYF
TRBJ2-7 few TRBV29-1 NA TGCAGCGTTGTCCTTTTCTACGAGCAGTACTTC CSVVLFYEQYF
TRBJ2-5 few TRBV29-1 NA TGCAGCGCCATACAGGGCCCTAAAGAGACCCAGTACTTC CSAIQGPKETQYF
TRBJ2-7 NA TRBV30 NA TGTGCCTGGAAGAGGGTCAAACACGAGCAGTACTTC CAWKRVKHEQYF
TRBJ1-5 few TRBV30 NA TGTGCCTGGAGTGATAGGGGGAAGCAGCCCCAGCATTTT CAWSDRGKQPQHF
TRBJ2-5 few TRBV20-1 NA TGCAGTGCCACGAGAGAGACCCAGTACTTC CSATRETQYF
TRBJ2-7 NA TRBV28 NA TGTGCCAGCCGAGCAGGGTATGAATTGGAGCAGTACTTC CASRAGYELEQYF
TRBJ1-2 NA TRBV23-1 TRBD1 TGCGCCATAAGACAGGGAGATGGCTACACCTTC CAIRQGDGYTF
TRBJ1-1 NA TRBV19 NA TGTGCCAGTAGTATAGATCGAGGTTCTGAAGCTTTCTTT CASSIDRGSEAFF
TRBJ2-1 few TRBV5-1 TRBD2 TGCGCCAGCAGCTTGACTAGCGGAAGCTCCTACAATGAGCAGTTCTTC CASSLTSGSSYNEQFF
TRBJ2-7 NA TRBV4-1 TRBD2 TGCGCCAGCAGCCACCGGACTAGCGGGACCTCCTACGAGCAGTACTTC CASSHRTSGTSYEQYF
TRBJ2-7 few TRBV19 TRBD2 TGTGCCAGTAGTATGGAAGGGACTAGGATCAACGAGCAGTACTTC CASSMEGTRINEQYF
TRBJ2-7 NA TRBV29-1 TRBD2 TGCAGCGTTGTGGGGACTAGCGACGAGCAGTACTTC CSVVGTSDEQYF
TRBJ1-1 once TRBV18 NA TGTGCCAGCTCACCAGGAGACCTAAGGACTGAAGCTTTCTTT CASSPGDLRTEAFF
TRBJ2-7 NA TRBV11-3 NA TGTGCCAGCAGCTTAGAGGCAAGCTACGAGCAGTACTTC CASSLEASYEQYF
TRBJ1-2 NA TRBV27 NA TGTGCCAGCAGTTTCTCCGGACAGAACGGCTACACCTTC CASSFSGQNGYTF
TRBJ2-7 NA TRBV30 TRBD1 TGTGCCAGCCGGACAGGGCCGGGTTACGAGCAGTACTTC CASRTGPGYEQYF
TRBJ2-1 NA TRBV4-2 NA TGTGCCAGCAGCCAGGCCGGGGTGGTTGAGCAGTTCTTC CASSQAGVVEQFF
TRBJ1-2 few TRBV28 NA TGTGCCAGCAGCCAGGCGCACTATGGCTACACCTTC CASSQAHYGYTF